This TCR beta chain was recorded in a study of cytomegalovirus exposure and HLA in healthy donors (dated by TCRdb to the late 2010s). A note on the overall study: An earlier analysis of roughly 630 of the donors reported 250 to 350 Gb of sequence data and 100 million to 140 million unique TCR beta sequences from 190 million or so T cells. Roughly 300 gigabases of sequencing data and 70 million to 100 million unique TCR sequences made up an early release that covered several hundred HLA-typed donors. The study aimed to test whether cataloging public T cell receptors could reveal signatures of past pathogen exposure. Among around 400 genotyped donors of the cohort, an average of roughly 230,000 unique TCR beta nucleotide sequences was sequenced per donor, of which approximately 19% were non-productive. An earlier analysis of 587 of the donors used high-throughput TCR beta sequencing to judge whether each TCR beta V gene segment behaved as functional or pseudogenic. HLA typing included class I and class II loci at four-digit resolution. In the later analysis, no new phenotypic data were used to find candidate immune exposures; instead, reliance was placed on TCR beta sequences and their occurrence across donors. The study profiled the T cell repertoires of hundreds of subjects by immunosequencing and related them to cytomegalovirus serostatus. Roughly five DR-DQ haplotypes were handled as single units for association and clustering because linkage in the cohort was strong. All discovery cohort repertoires had been generated using a single sequencing platform. A later genetic analysis took genome-wide SNP genotypes for 398 of the 666 donors and used that subset as a discovery cohort. Donor age, sex, ethnicity and CMV serostatus were collected together with the repertoire data. To predict cytomegalovirus infection status, the study combined high-throughput TCR immunosequencing, statistical association of individual TCRs with disease status, and machine learning. Along with the roughly 670-subject first cohort, a separate validation cohort of over 90 different subjects was used. To study patterns of TCR occurrence, a later analysis re-analyzed previously published TCR beta repertoires from 500 to 850 donors and added high-resolution HLA genotyping. Typing coverage differed by locus: A, B, C, DRB1 and DQB1 were typed in roughly 629-630 donors, DQA1 in about 500, DPA1 in nearly 610, and DPB1 in 450 to 490. Among the roughly 390 genotyped donors, 75% to 90% belonged to the genetic ancestry cluster associated with self-reported Caucasian donors.

The cohort consisted of 600 to 700 healthy bone marrow donors. All cohort members were sampled while nominally healthy, although unrecorded immune exposures were likely present. The donor tested CMV seropositive, placing the donor among the approximately 290 seropositive members of the cohort. A peripheral blood sample was provided by each donor, and peripheral blood mononuclear cells were used for TCR beta sequencing. The Qiagen DNeasy Blood Extraction Kit was used to extract genomic DNA from the blood cell samples. Overall study outcomes, separate from this receptor: For the cohort, immune exposure information was limited to CMV serostatus. Approximately 18 rarely observed V segments, including chromosome 9 orphons, were excluded from the earlier analysis of some 590 of the donors because counts were too low. When HLA alleles, especially DR and DQ, strongly co-occurred, TCR associations were difficult to assign to individual alleles. It was suggested by the authors that the approach could potentially be generalized to other disease states and immunological phenotypes. In a later analysis, HLA-associated TCR beta chains were found to be more clonally expanded and to have lower generation probabilities than equally common non-associated chains. In vitro tests confirmed that a few of the cytomegalovirus-associated TCR beta chains recognize cytomegalovirus antigens. A later analysis associated 15,000 to 20,000 TCR beta sequences with specific HLA alleles at a false discovery rate of 0.05. Presence/absence analyses assumed roughly uniform sequencing depth across donors, an assumption that may not hold. According to a later analysis, parvovirus B19, influenza, CMV and Epstein-Barr virus appeared linked to several top co-occurrence clusters. An association between a missense DCLRE1C variant and V-gene and J-gene trimming of TCR beta chains was found in a later genetic analysis and replicated in an independent cohort. Correlated functional status among segregating V segments might be attributable to linkage disequilibrium, but an unknown experimental factor could not be ruled out. According to a later genetic analysis, donors in an Asian-associated ancestry cluster had fewer N-insertions in productive TCRs than the roughly 670-donor mean. In a later analysis, TCR association rates were found to vary across HLA loci, with the most associated TCRs seen for DRB1 alleles and the fewest for HLA-C alleles. The study gave a list of 150 to 200 TCR beta chains associated with cytomegalovirus. The classifier was reported to diagnose cytomegalovirus status with high specificity and sensitivity in both the original cohort and the validation cohort. The 87-base-pair reads could not distinguish some IMGT-functional V segments, including TRBV6-2 and TRBV6-3, so those segments were excluded. Across donors, most TCR sequences were observed very rarely, whereas some public TCRs were present in many individuals. A cluster of highly shared sequence variants was judged likely to be a technical artifact of the sequencing pipeline. Because some donors lacked HLA typing at each locus, the association tests relied only on the typed subset. A later analysis found that most CMV-associated TCR beta chains appeared HLA-restricted, with HLA associations seemingly driven largely by CMV exposure. In an earlier analysis of approximately 590 of the donors, most TCR beta V segments appeared in productive rearrangements about 87% or about 30% of the time, broadly matching IMGT annotations. Only TCR beta chains were sequenced in this cohort, and the absence of alpha or paired-chain data limited detectable features. A further reported finding was that TCR beta sequences accurately predicted the HLA-A and HLA-B alleles for most subjects in the first cohort.

Library preparation used the immunoSEQ multiplex PCR assay. A mixture of 60 forward primers for TCR Vbeta segments and 13 reverse primers for TCR Jbeta segments was used in the multiplex PCR. The CDR3 region of rearranged TCR beta genes was amplified from genomic DNA by a multiplex PCR assay. Amplified TCR beta libraries were sequenced as 87-base-pair reads on the Illumina HiSeq System. Turning to the authors' computational methods: In a later analysis, tens of millions of unique TCR beta chains were counted across the 500 to 850 repertoires, and roughly 11 million of these chains were shared by at least two donors. A nearest-neighbor algorithm error-corrected the raw reads and collapsed the reads into unique sequences, merging closely related sequences to remove PCR and sequencing errors. CDR3 sequences were aligned to IMGT reference sequences to assign V, D and J gene segments. For a sequence to be retained, at least a six-nucleotide match to both a V gene segment and a J gene segment was required. A rearrangement was called productive if the CDR3 had no stop codons and remained in frame with V and J, and every other rearrangement was called non-productive. CDR3 was defined by IMGT convention, running from the second conserved V-encoded cysteine to the conserved J-encoded phenylalanine. In an earlier analysis of more than 550 of the donors, sequences lacking an unambiguous match to a single V gene segment were excluded. An earlier analysis of some 610 of the donors called V segments functional above 56.7% productive rearrangements and segregating when the between-donor standard deviation exceeded 5%. To diagnose cytomegalovirus status from the catalog of TCR beta chain sequences, a statistical classification framework was built. In a later analysis, V and J genes were assigned by comparing TCR nucleotide sequences against IMGT/GENE-DB human TR gene sequences. Using the TCRdist pipeline, a later analysis assigned CDR3 sequences along with most-parsimonious VDJ recombination scenarios. In a later analysis, each TCR beta chain was defined by its CDR3 amino acid sequence together with its V-gene family, and reads lacking a unique V-gene family were excluded. To address suspected cross-contamination and a sequencing artifact, a later analysis removed 592 highly shared, low-generation-probability nucleotide sequences. In a later analysis, a clonal expansion index was calculated for each public chain from normalized within-repertoire ranks of inferred template counts. A later analysis computed generation probabilities with a VDJ recombination model fitted to out-of-frame rearrangements, and checked the results against IGoR. In a later analysis, TCR-TCR, TCR-HLA and TCR-CMV co-occurrence was scored with hypergeometric tests, and a repertoire-size bias correction was applied to TCR pairs. In a later analysis, false discovery rates were estimated by permuting HLA or CMV assignments 20 times. In a later analysis, co-occurring TCRs were grouped using DBSCAN, with TCRdist sequence similarity added in when clustering inside HLA-allele-positive subsets. Repertoires with fewer than 30,000 or more than 120,000 public chains were left out of co-occurrence clustering, as were five repertoires with anomalous nucleotide sharing. Imported from immuneACCESS, the table was reduced by TCRdb to in-frame sequences with V and J called. These copies leave out some clones; in studies compared against another copy, an unresolved V gene accounts for under half, and the cause of the remainder is not known. The D gene and trimming were derived from the DNA, and the V and J assignments and clone size from that table. The sample profile shows some 180,000 clones; around 80% of them were found once. Together, the top ten hold 4% to 4.5% of the sample.

Spanning cysteine to phenylalanine, the CDR3 consists of 13 amino acids. Only the CDR3 region is kept as DNA, spanning 39 bases read in frame from base 1. For CDR1 and CDR2, the germline V gene lists SGHRS and YFSETQ. V gives up 4 bases and J gives up 3 bases, and the segment between their germline ends measures 9 bases. There are a few counts of this clone. Its antigen remains unidentified. No base qualities exist here, and no much larger clone lies one base off it. Sequencing was carried out using PBMCs. The chain employs TRBV5-1 and TRBJ2-3; TRBD1 is a weak D gene call, 5 bases matching. The sequence was collected from a woman in her 30s in good health and CMV-seropositive. The nucleotides read TGCGCCAGCAGCATAGACAGTACAGATACGCAGTATTTT. Its coded protein is CASSIDSTDTQYF.